The T cell receptor beta chain described here comes from a study of brain T cells in children with intractable seizures. TCRdb keeps only in-frame clones here, not all; method: immunoSEQ multiplex PCR. The table records approximately 60,000 clones, roughly 95% of them present only once. The V and J ends lost 1 base and 1 base respectively, with 8 bases between them. The germline CDR1 and CDR2 sequences are LNHNV and YYDKDF (reference sequence). The CDR3 has 15 residues. The sample here was peripheral blood, taken at surgery. The clonotype originates from a boy younger than two with focal cortical dysplasia and intractable seizures. The chain uses TRBV15 and TRBJ1-5; D unresolved. The CDR3 DNA follows: TGTGCCACCAGCAGAGTGGGCGGAAGCAATCAGCCCCAGCATTTT. Its protein is CATSRVGGSNQPQHF.